Listed below are T cell receptor beta chains from one sample, sequenced in a study of T cell changes during pregnancy in multiple sclerosis. Profiling relied on immunoSEQ multiplex PCR, and the TCRdb table lists in-frame clones only, not all of them. The profile shows about 48,000 clones, about 94% of them singletons. This specimen consisted of CD4+ T cells from peripheral blood mononuclear cells, obtained in the first trimester of pregnancy. These receptors came from a female donor with multiple sclerosis, enrolled in a pregnancy study. Each CDR3 is given with its conserved first and last residue. The D gene is left open where the match is weak.

>.|TRBV19|TRBJ1-5
TGTGCCAGTGCCACTCGGGGACAGCCCCAGCATTTT
CASATRGQPQHF
>TRBD1|TRBV18|TRBJ1-2
TGTGCCACCGCAAAAGGACAGGGGGATGGTAGTGGCTACACCTTC
CATAKGQGDGSGYTF
>.|TRBV4-1|TRBJ1-4
TGCGCCAGCAGCCAAGATGCTGGAGGGGCTAATGAAAAACTGTTTTTT
CASSQDAGGANEKLFF
>TRBD1|TRBV11-2|TRBJ1-1
TGTGCCAGCAGCCACACAGGGGACACTGAAGCTTTCTTT
CASSHTGDTEAFF
>.|TRBV6-1|TRBJ1-3
TGTGCCAGCAGTGAAGCGCTGGGACACCCAGGAACCACCATATATTTT
CASSEALGHPGTTIYF
>TRBD1|TRBV7-9|TRBJ1-2
TGTGCCAGCAGCTTAGGACAGGGTCTTGGCTACACCTTC
CASSLGQGLGYTF
>TRBD1|TRBV6-1|TRBJ2-5
TGTGCCAGCAGTGGGGACAGGCCTCCGGCGACCCAGTACTTC
CASSGDRPPATQYF
>.|TRBV30|TRBJ2-5
TGTGCCTGGAGTGTAAGACTAGTTGGAGAGACCCAGTACTTC
CAWSVRLVGETQYF
>.|TRBV9|TRBJ2-1
TGTGCCAGCAGCGGCCCGGCGGGCAATGAGCAGTTCTTC
CASSGPAGNEQFF
>.|TRBV11-2|TRBJ1-5
TGTGCCAGCAGCTTCTCAGGGGGCAATCAGCCCCAGCATTTT
CASSFSGGNQPQHF
>TRBD1|TRBV7-2|TRBJ2-3
TGTGCCAGCAGCCCCGACAGGGGCCCTGATACGCAGTATTTT
CASSPDRGPDTQYF
>.|TRBV19|TRBJ1-1
TGTGCCAGTAGTATCCCCGTGGAGAACGCTGAAGCTTTCTTT
CASSIPVENAEAFF
>TRBD1|TRBV19|TRBJ2-7
TGTGCCAGTAGTACCCATCCGGGACAGGGGTGGAACGAGCAGTACTTC
CASSTHPGQGWNEQYF
>.|TRBV14|TRBJ2-2
TGTGCCAGCAGCCAAGGACAGTTCACCGGGGAGCTGTTTTTT
CASSQGQFTGELFF
>TRBD1|TRBV7-3|TRBJ1-1
TGTGCCAGCAGCTTAGGGGACAGGGGGAACACTGAAGCTTTCTTT
CASSLGDRGNTEAFF
>TRBD2|TRBV7-3|TRBJ2-1
TGTGCCAGCAGCTTAGCTAGCGGGGGCTGGGGGAGTGAGCAGTTCTTC
CASSLASGGWGSEQFF